The 12 T cell receptor beta chains below come from one sample, sequenced in a study of cytomegalovirus exposure and HLA in healthy donors. Both 60 Vbeta primers and 13 Jbeta primers went into the PCR. Assay used: immunoSEQ multiplex PCR; TCRdb lists only in-frame clones, some missing. The table has 90,000 to 120,000 clones, around 74% seen once. Source material: PBMCs. The receptors come from a woman aged 40-49 years in good health and CMV-seropositive.

The gene calls are TRBV5-1 and TRBJ2-1; D gene uncertain. V lost 3 bases and J 7 bases, leaving 11 bases between the germline ends. The CDR3 length is 13 residues. CDR1 is SGHRS and CDR2 is YFSETQ in the germline V gene. For the CDR3, the DNA is TGCGCCAGCAGCTCCCGGTCGGGTAATGAGCAGTTCTTC. Translating it yields CASSSRSGNEQFF.

This rearrangement joins TRBV4-3 to TRBJ2-1, with a possible D match to TRBD2 (6 bases). The germline V and J ends were trimmed by 3 bases and 10 bases, with 16 bases remaining between them. This CDR3 has 14 residues. Germline V gene data show CDR1 as LGHNA and CDR2 as YSLEER. The CDR3 DNA is TGCGCCAGCAGCCAGGGACTGGGAATCGTCGAGCAGTTCTTC. Translation: CASSQGLGIVEQFF.

V and J are TRBV9 and TRBJ1-1; 7 bases are shared with TRBD1. Germline V gene sequence: CDR1 SGDLS, CDR2 YYNGEE. This CDR3 spans 16 amino acids. The trim removed 3 bases at V and 1 base at J, leaving 9 bases unmatched. The CDR3 region is CASSAIGTAQNTEAFF. CDR3 bases: TGTGCCAGCAGCGCAATCGGGACAGCGCAGAACACTGAAGCTTTCTTT.

This clone was seen a handful of times. The chain combines TRBV7-3 with TRBJ1-1; 7 bases match TRBD1. V trimming: 4 bases; J trimming: 0 bases; junction bases outside the gene matches: 5. The length of the CDR3 is 15 residues. Germline CDR1 reads SGHTA; CDR2 reads FQGTGA. DNA for the CDR3: TGTGCCAGCAGCTCATGGGACAGTATGAACACTGAAGCTTTCTTT. Its protein product is CASSSWDSMNTEAFF.

Only a few counts were recorded for this clone. The chain employs TRBV27 and TRBJ2-2, with unresolved D. V gave up 2 bases and J gave up 6 bases, with 4 bases separating them. CDR1 and CDR2 from the germline V gene are MNHEY and SMNVEV (reference sequence). This CDR3 region has 12 residues. The CDR3 DNA reads TGTGCCAGCAGTTTACGAGCCGGGGAGCTGTTTTTT. This encodes CASSLRAGELFF.

This clone occurred a few times. The V and J genes are TRBV19 and TRBJ2-7; 7 bases are shared with TRBD2. The trim removed 0 bases at V and 2 bases at J, leaving 7 bases unmatched. CDR1 is LNHDA, CDR2 SQIVND, per germline (reference sequence). This CDR3 has 16 amino acids. CDR3 loop: CASSIDGEGSTYEQYF. The DNA of the CDR3 is TGTGCCAGTAGTATAGATGGGGAGGGTTCGACCTACGAGCAGTACTTC. Full variable domain (outside the CDR3, taken from reference TRBV19 and TRBJ2-7): DGGITQSPKYLFRKEGQNVTLSCEQNLNHDAMYWYRQDPGQGLRLIYYSQIVNDFQKGDIAEGYSVSREKKESFPLTVTSAQKNPTAFYLCASSIDGEGSTYEQYFGPGTRLTVT.

V and J are TRBV7-6 and TRBJ1-1; 7 nucleotides align to TRBD1. V lost 5 bases, J lost 7 bases, and 7 bases stayed unmatched. In germline, CDR1 is SGHVS, CDR2 FNYEAQ. The CDR3 runs 13 residues. The chain's CDR3 is CASSQGQHSEAFF. The CDR3 DNA reads TGTGCCAGCAGCCAGGGACAGCATAGTGAAGCTTTCTTT.

This clone has just one count. This chain connects TRBV10-3 to TRBJ2-7; no definite D call. The CDR3 covers 14 residues. V was pared by 4 bases and J by 2 bases, with 12 bases between. The germline V gene encodes CDR1 ENHRY and CDR2 SYGVKD. CDR3 nucleotides: TGTGCCATCAGTGGTGAGAACGGAGCCTACGAGCAGTACTTC. Translated: CAISGENGAYEQYF.

The CDR3 loop is CASIRGQGAPNEKLFF. In nucleotides, the CDR3 is TGTGCCAGCATTAGGGGACAGGGGGCTCCTAATGAAAAACTGTTTTTT. The chain combines TRBV6-6 with TRBJ1-4, with 12 bases fitting TRBD1. Trimming at V came to 7 bases and at J to 3 bases, leaving 6 bases not matched to a gene. The germline V gene has CDR1 MNHNY and CDR2 SVGAGI (reference sequence). The CDR3 is 16 residues long.

The chain uses TRBV5-4 and TRBJ2-1; D call uncertain. V dropped 4 bases and J dropped 5 bases, with 7 bases sitting between them. The CDR3 runs 12 residues. Germline values: CDR1 SGHNT, CDR2 YYREEE (reference sequence). For the CDR3, the DNA is TGTGCCAGCAGCCTCGTAGACAATGAGCAGTTCTTC. Protein sequence: CASSLVDNEQFF.

The CDR3 region has the DNA TGTGCCAGCAGCCGACGACAGGGGTCTAATGAAAAACTGTTTTTT. It encodes CASSRRQGSNEKLFF. V gene TRBV7-9 combines with J gene TRBJ1-4; 8 nucleotides agree with TRBD1. V was clipped by 5 bases and J by 3 bases; unmatched bases: 5. The V gene's germline CDR1 is SEHNR and CDR2 FQNEAQ (reference sequence). The CDR3 loop spans 15 amino acids.

The rearrangement joins TRBV5-1 to TRBJ2-1, with 9 bases aligning to TRBD1. V shed 3 bases, J shed 7 bases, and the junction held 5 bases outside the gene matches. The CDR3 spans 14 residues. The germline CDR1 and CDR2 sequences are SGHRS and YFSETQ. In DNA form, the CDR3 reads TGCGCCAGCAGCTGGGACAGGGTGACGAATGAGCAGTTCTTC. Its protein is CASSWDRVTNEQFF.